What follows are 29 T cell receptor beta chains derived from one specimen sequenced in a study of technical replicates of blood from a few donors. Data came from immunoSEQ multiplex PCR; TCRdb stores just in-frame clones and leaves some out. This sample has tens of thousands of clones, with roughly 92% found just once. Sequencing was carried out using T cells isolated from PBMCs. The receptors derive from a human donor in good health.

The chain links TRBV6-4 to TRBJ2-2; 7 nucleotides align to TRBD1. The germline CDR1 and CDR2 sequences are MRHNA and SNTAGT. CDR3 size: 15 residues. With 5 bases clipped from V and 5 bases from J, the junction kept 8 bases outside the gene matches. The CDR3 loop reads CASSLTGEKTGELFF. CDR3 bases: TGTGCCAGCAGTCTAACAGGGGAAAAAACCGGGGAGCTGTTTTTT.

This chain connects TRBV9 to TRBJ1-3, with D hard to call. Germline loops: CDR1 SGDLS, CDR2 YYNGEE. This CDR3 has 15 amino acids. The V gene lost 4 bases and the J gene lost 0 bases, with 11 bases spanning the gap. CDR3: CASSPQQVSGNTIYF. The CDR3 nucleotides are TGTGCCAGCAGCCCCCAGCAGGTCTCTGGAAACACCATATATTTT. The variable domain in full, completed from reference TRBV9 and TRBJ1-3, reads DSGVTQTPKHLITATGQRVTLRCSPRSGDLSVYWYQQSLDQGLQFLIQYYNGEERAKGNILERFSAQQFPDLHSELNLSSLELGDSALYFCASSPQQVSGNTIYFGEGSWLTVV.

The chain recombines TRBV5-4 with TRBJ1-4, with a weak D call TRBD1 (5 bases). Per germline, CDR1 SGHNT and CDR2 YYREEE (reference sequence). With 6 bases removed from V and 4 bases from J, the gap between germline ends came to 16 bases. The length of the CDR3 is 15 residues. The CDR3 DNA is TGTGCCAGCACTTCATTGGGGGGAGATAATGAAAAACTGTTTTTT. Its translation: CASTSLGGDNEKLFF.

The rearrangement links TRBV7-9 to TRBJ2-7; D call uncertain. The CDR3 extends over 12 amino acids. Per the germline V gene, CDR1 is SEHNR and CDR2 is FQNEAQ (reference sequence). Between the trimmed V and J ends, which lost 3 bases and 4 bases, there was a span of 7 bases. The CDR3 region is CASSFSSYEQYF. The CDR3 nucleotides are TGTGCCAGCAGCTTTTCGAGTTACGAGCAGTACTTC. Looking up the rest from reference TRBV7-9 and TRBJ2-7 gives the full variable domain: DTGVSQNPRHKITKRGQNVTFRCDPISEHNRLYWYRQTLGQGPEFLTYFQNEAQLEKSRLLSDRFSAERPKGSFSTLEIQRTEQGDSAMYLCASSFSSYEQYFGPGTRLTVT.

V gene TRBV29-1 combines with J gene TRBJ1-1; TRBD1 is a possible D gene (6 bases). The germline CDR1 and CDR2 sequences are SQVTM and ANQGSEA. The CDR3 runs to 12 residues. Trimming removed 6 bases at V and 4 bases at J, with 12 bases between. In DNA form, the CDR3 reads TGCAGCGTCCCTAAGGGGGTCACTGAAGCTTTCTTT. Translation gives CSVPKGVTEAFF.

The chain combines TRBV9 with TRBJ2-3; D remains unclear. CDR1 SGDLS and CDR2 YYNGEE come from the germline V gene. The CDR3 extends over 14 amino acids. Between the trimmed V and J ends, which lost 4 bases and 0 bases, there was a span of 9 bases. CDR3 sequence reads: CASSPARSTDTQYF. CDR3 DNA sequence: TGTGCCAGCAGCCCAGCGCGGAGCACAGATACGCAGTATTTT.

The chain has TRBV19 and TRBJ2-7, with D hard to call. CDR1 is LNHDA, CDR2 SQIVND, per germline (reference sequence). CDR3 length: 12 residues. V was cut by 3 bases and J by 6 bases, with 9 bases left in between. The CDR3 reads CASSIEFGEQYF. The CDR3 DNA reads TGTGCCAGTAGTATTGAGTTCGGCGAGCAGTACTTC.

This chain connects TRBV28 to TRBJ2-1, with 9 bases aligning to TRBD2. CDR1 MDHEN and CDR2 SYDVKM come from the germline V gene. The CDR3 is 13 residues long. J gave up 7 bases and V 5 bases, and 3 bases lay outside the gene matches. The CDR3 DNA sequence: TGTGCCAGCAGTGGGACTAGCTCTAATGAGCAGTTCTTC. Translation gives CASSGTSSNEQFF.

The CDR3 here is CASSETGHPETQYF. In nucleotides, the CDR3 is TGTGCCAGCAGTGAAACGGGACACCCAGAGACCCAGTACTTC. The chain links TRBV6-1 to TRBJ2-5, with D possibly matching TRBD1 (6 bases). The CDR3 loop spans 14 amino acids. V lost 2 bases, J lost 4 bases, and 11 bases lay in between. Germline CDR1 and CDR2: MNHNS and SASEGT.

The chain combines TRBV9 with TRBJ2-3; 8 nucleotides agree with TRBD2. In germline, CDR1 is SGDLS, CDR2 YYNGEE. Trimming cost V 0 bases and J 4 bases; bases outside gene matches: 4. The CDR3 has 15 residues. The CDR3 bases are TGTGCCAGCAGCGTAGTGGGACTAGGCCCAGATACGCAGTATTTT. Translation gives CASSVVGLGPDTQYF.

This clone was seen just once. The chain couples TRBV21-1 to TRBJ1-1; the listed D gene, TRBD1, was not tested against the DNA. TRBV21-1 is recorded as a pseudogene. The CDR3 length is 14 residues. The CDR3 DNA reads TGTGCCAGCAGCTCTCGCCGGACAGCCACTGAAGCTTTCTTT. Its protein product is CASSSRRTATEAFF.

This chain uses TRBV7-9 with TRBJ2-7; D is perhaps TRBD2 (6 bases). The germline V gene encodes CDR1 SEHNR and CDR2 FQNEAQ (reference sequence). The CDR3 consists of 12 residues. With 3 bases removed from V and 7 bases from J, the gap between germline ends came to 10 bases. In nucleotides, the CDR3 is TGTGCCAGCAGCTTCGGTAGCGGTGAGCAGTACTTC. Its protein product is CASSFGSGEQYF. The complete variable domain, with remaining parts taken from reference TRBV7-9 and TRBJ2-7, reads DTGVSQNPRHKITKRGQNVTFRCDPISEHNRLYWYRQTLGQGPEFLTYFQNEAQLEKSRLLSDRFSAERPKGSFSTLEIQRTEQGDSAMYLCASSFGSGEQYFGPGTRLTVT.

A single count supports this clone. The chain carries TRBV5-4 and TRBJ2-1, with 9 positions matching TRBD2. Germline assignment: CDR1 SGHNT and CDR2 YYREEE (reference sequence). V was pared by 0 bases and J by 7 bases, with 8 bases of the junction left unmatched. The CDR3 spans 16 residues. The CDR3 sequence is CASSLGAGGGWNEQFF. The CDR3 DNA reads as TGTGCCAGCAGCTTGGGGGCGGGAGGGGGGTGGAATGAGCAGTTCTTC.

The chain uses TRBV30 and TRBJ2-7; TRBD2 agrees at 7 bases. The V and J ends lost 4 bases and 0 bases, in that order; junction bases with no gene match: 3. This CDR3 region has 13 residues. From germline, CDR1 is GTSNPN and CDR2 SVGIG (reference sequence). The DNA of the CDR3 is TGTGCCTGGACTGGGACTAACTCCTACGAGCAGTACTTC. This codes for CAWTGTNSYEQYF.

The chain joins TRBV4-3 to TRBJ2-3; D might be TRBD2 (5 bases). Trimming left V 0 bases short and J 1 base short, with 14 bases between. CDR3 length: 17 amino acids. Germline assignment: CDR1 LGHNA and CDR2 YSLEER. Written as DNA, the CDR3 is TGCGCCAGCAGCCAAGATAGTGAGGGAAGCGGCACAGATACGCAGTATTTT. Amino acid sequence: CASSQDSEGSGTDTQYF.

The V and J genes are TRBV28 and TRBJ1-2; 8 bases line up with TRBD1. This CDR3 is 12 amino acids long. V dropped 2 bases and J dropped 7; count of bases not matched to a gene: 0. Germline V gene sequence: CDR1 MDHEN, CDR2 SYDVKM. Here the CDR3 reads CASSLTGGGYTF. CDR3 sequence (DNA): TGTGCCAGCAGTTTAACAGGGGGTGGCTACACCTTC.

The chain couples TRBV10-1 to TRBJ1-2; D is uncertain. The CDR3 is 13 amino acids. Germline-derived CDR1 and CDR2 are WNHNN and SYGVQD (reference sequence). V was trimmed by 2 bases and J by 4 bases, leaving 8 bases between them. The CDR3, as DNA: TGCGCCAGCAGTGAGGGAGACCCCTATGGCTACACCTTC. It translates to CASSEGDPYGYTF.

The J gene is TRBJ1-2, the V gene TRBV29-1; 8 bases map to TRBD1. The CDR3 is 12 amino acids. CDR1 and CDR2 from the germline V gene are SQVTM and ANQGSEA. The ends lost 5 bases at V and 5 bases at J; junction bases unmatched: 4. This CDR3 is CSVSQGAYGYTF. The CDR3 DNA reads TGCAGCGTTAGCCAGGGGGCTTATGGCTACACCTTC.

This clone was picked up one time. The CDR3 DNA follows: TGTGCCTGGAGTAAGAGGACAGGCTACAATGAGCAGTTCTTC. Its protein product is CAWSKRTGYNEQFF. This sequence joins TRBV30 and TRBJ2-1; 7 bases are shared with TRBD1. Trimming removed 2 bases from V and 3 bases from J; junction bases left unmatched: 4. The CDR3 extends over 14 amino acids. The V gene's germline CDR1 is GTSNPN and CDR2 SVGIG (reference sequence). Drawing the rest from reference TRBV30 and TRBJ2-1, the complete variable domain is SQTIHQWPATLVQPVGSPLSLECTVEGTSNPNLYWYRQAAGRGLQLLFYSVGIGQISSEVPQNLSASRPQDRQFILSSKKLLLSDSGFYLCAWSKRTGYNEQFFGPGTRLTVL.

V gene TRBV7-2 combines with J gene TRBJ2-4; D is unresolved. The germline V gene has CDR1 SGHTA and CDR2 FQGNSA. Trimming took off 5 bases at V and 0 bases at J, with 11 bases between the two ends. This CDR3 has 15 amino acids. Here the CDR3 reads CASSLNRVAKNIQYF. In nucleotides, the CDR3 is TGTGCCAGCAGCCTAAACCGGGTAGCCAAAAACATTCAGTACTTC.

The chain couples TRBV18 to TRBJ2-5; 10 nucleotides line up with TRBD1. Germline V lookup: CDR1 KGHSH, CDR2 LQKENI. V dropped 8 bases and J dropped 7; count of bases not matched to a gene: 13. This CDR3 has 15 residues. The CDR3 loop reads CASGIPGQGTGTQYF. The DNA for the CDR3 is TGTGCCAGCGGAATCCCGGGACAGGGGACGGGGACCCAGTACTTC.

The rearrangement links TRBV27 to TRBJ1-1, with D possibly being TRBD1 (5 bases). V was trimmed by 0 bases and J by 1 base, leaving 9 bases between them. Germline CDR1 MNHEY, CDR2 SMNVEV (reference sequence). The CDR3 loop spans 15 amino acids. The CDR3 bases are TGTGCCAGCAGTTTATCCCGGGGGGGGAACACTGAAGCTTTCTTT. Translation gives CASSLSRGGNTEAFF.

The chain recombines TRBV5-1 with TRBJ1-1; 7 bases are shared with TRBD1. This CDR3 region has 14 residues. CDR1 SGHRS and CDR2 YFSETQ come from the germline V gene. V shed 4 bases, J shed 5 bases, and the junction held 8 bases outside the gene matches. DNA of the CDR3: TGCGCCAGCAGCCCCGAGGGGGCAGATACTGAAGCTTTCTTT. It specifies CASSPEGADTEAFF.

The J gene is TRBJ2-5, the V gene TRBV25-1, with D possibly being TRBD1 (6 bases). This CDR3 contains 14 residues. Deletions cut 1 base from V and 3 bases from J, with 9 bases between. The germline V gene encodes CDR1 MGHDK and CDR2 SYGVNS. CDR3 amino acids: CASSEWKGEETQYF. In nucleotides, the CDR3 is TGTGCCAGCAGTGAATGGAAGGGGGAAGAGACCCAGTACTTC.

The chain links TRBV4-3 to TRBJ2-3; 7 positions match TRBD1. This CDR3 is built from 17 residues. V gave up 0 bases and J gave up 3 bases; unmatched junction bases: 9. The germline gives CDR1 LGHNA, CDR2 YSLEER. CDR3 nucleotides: TGCGCCAGCAGCCAAGAGACAGGGTTTGAGTCAACAGATACGCAGTATTTT. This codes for CASSQETGFESTDTQYF.

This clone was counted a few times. In DNA form, the CDR3 reads TGTGCCAGCAGCCGCCTACAGCCGGAGGCCGGGGAGCTGTTTTTT. As protein: CASSRLQPEAGELFF. The chain recombines TRBV7-9 with TRBJ2-2; TRBD2 is a possible D gene (5 bases). The CDR3 has 15 amino acids. Germline V gene sequence: CDR1 SEHNR, CDR2 FQNEAQ (reference sequence). Deletions cut 5 bases from V and 6 bases from J, with 16 bases between.

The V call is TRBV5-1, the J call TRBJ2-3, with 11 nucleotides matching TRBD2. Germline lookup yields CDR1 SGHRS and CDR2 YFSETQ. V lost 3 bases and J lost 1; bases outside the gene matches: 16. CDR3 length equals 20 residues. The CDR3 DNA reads TGCGCCAGCAGCTGGATAACTAGCGGGAGTGTTAAAGGGGGCACAGATACGCAGTATTTT. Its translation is CASSWITSGSVKGGTDTQYF.

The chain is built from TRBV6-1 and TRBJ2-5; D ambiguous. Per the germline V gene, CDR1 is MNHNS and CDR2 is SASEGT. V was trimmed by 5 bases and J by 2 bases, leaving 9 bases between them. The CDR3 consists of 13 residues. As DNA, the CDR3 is TGTGCCAGCAGTCTTAGCAGTCAAGAGACCCAGTACTTC. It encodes CASSLSSQETQYF.

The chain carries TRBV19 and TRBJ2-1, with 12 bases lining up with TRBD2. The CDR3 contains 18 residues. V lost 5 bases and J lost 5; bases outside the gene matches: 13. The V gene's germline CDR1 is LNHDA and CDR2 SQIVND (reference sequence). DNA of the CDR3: TGTGCCAGTAGTTCTCCCCAACTGTCTAGCGGGAGGGACAATGAGCAGTTCTTC. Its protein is CASSSPQLSSGRDNEQFF.